Shown below are 11 T cell receptor beta chains from a single sample sequenced in a study of blood T cells in healthy people across ages. PCR was performed a second time for about 7 to 12 cycles using a sample-barcoded 5' primer and a J-beta primer mix. Via MiXCR, TCRdb re-called the 5' RACE reads, giving one row per CDR3 protein. The table records 1 million to 1.2 million distinct CDR3 sequences, around two fifths of them present only once. The sample was blood. These receptor sequences come from a man younger than 35 in good health.

As regards this clonotype: The junction and the germline gene differ at one end; a read error may be behind it. This sequence joins TRBV7-2 and TRBJ2-5; possibly TRBD2 for D (5 bases). Germline V gives CDR1 SGHTA, CDR2 FQGNSA. There are 12 residues in the CDR3. CDR3 sequence reads: CARSGLGETQYF. The CDR3 bases are TGTGCCCGCAGCGGTTTGGGAGAGACCCAGTACTTC.

This clonotype was seen just once. The chain combines TRBV20-1 with TRBJ2-7; 10 bases are shared with TRBD1. Per the germline V gene, CDR1 is DFQATT and CDR2 is SNEGSKA (reference sequence). This CDR3 is 14 amino acids long. Trimming took 1 base from V and 7 from J; bases not matched to a gene: 7. CDR3 nucleotide sequence: TGCAGTGCTAGAGGGACAGGGGGAAATAATGAGCAGTACTTC. This sequence encodes CSARGTGGNNEQYF.

This chain connects TRBV28 to TRBJ2-1; possibly TRBD1 for D (6 bases). The CDR3 has 13 amino acids. The V gene's germline CDR1 is MDHEN and CDR2 SYDVKM. The V end lost 10 bases, the J end lost 2 bases, and 12 bases lay between the germline ends. CDR3 in amino acids: CATYRVTYNEQFF. Written as DNA, the CDR3 is TGTGCCACCTACAGGGTCACCTACAATGAGCAGTTCTTC.

As concerns this clonotype: One junction end does not reproduce the germline sequence, and a read error may be involved. V and J are TRBV5-5 and TRBJ1-6; 8 bases line up with TRBD1. Germline V CDR1 and CDR2: SGHKS, YYEKEE (reference sequence). The CDR3 has 15 amino acids. In DNA form, the CDR3 reads TGTGCCAGCAGCCCTACAGGGGGTGTGAATTCACCCCCCCACTTT. Translating gives CASSPTGGVNSPPHF. Using reference TRBV5-5 and TRBJ1-6 for the parts outside the CDR3, the full variable domain is DAGVTQSPTHLIKTRGQQVTLRCSPISGHKSVSWYQQVLGQGPQFIFQYYEKEERGRGNFPDRFSARQFPNYSSELNVNALLLGDSALYLCASSPTGGVNSPPHFGNGTRLTVT.

This clonotype was seen a few times. The V call is TRBV28, the J call TRBJ2-5; a possible D gene is TRBD1 (5 bases). This CDR3 region has 12 residues. The germline V gene has CDR1 MDHEN and CDR2 SYDVKM. The ends were cut back, 2 bases at V and 7 bases at J, with 8 bases in the middle. The CDR3 loop is CASSLPGATQYF. The CDR3 region has the DNA TGTGCCAGCAGTTTACCTGGGGCGACCCAGTACTTC.

The rearrangement joins TRBV12-3 or TRBV12-4 to TRBJ1-5; D not resolved. The CDR3 consists of 12 residues. Trimming stripped 1 base from V and 11 bases from J, with 9 bases between. The CDR3 region is CASSLGETSQHF. CDR3 sequence (DNA): TGTGCCAGCAGTTTAGGGGAGACTTCCCAGCATTTT.

The chain carries TRBV28 and TRBJ1-6, with D perhaps matching TRBD1 (6 bases). The CDR3 totals 15 residues. Looked up from germline, CDR1 is MDHEN and CDR2 is SYDVKM. V lost 8 bases to trimming and J lost 2 bases, with 13 bases between them. This CDR3 is CASRKAGAYNSPLHF. CDR3 nucleotide sequence: TGTGCCAGCCGAAAAGCAGGGGCCTATAATTCACCCCTCCACTTT.

DNA of the CDR3: TGTGCCAGCAGTCTTACACAGGGTCGTGAGCAGTACTTC. Translation gives CASSLTQGREQYF. V usage is TRBV12-3 or TRBV12-4 and J usage is TRBJ2-5; D perhaps matches TRBD1 (6 bases). This CDR3 has 13 residues. V was shortened by 5 bases and J by 11 bases, with 18 bases between the two germline ends.

This clonotype was seen repeatedly, ten times or more. The V call is TRBV7-2, the J call TRBJ2-7; TRBD1 is a possible D gene (6 bases). V shed 2 bases and J shed 0 bases, with 11 bases lying between them. The CDR3 is made up of 15 amino acids. The germline V gene encodes CDR1 SGHTA and CDR2 FQGNSA. The CDR3 DNA is TGTGCCAGCAGCTTACTCGCAGGGGCCTCCTACGAGCAGTACTTC. Encoded protein: CASSLLAGASYEQYF.

This clonotype has a handful of counts. This sequence joins TRBV5-1 and TRBJ2-3; D is possibly TRBD2 (5 bases). Trimming pared 4 bases from V and 2 bases from J, leaving 14 bases between. The CDR3 loop spans 15 amino acids. CDR1 and CDR2 from the germline V gene are SGHRS and YFSETQ. CDR3 amino acids: CASSRRRPVTDTQYF. The CDR3 DNA reads TGCGCCAGCAGCCGGAGGAGGCCCGTCACAGATACGCAGTATTTT. Combining the CDR3 with reference TRBV5-1 and TRBJ2-3 gives the whole variable domain KAGVTQTPRYLIKTRGQQVTLSCSPISGHRSVSWYQQTPGQGLQFLFEYFSETQRNKGNFPGRFSGRQFSNSRSEMNVSTLELGDSALYLCASSRRRPVTDTQYFGPGTRLTVL.

Comment on this clonotype: One junction end disagrees with the germline gene, perhaps due to a read error. The J gene is TRBJ1-5, the V gene TRBV20-1, with 9 bases fitting TRBD1. This CDR3 contains 18 residues. Germline CDR1 and CDR2: DFQATT and SNEGSKA (reference sequence). This CDR3 is CSARDPILTGGRGQPQHF. In DNA, the CDR3 is TGCAGTGCTAGAGATCCAATTTTGACAGGGGGGAGAGGTCAGCCTCAGCATTTT.